This TCR beta chain was identified in a study of blood T cell repertoires in COVID-19. For the study at large: The analysed material was cDNA or gDNA that came from T cells, B-cell-depleted T cells, or PBMCs.

Participant age was about 18 to 89 years, and participants resided in 20 to 30 US areas. Which cohort a participant joined came from the clinical history participants gave. Germline CDR1 and CDR2: SEHNR and FQNEAQ (reference sequence). The CDR3 spans 14 residues. Trimming took 5 bases from V and 8 from J; bases not matched to a gene: 4. This clone was seen only once. Repertoires were generated with immunoSEQ multiplex PCR, while TCRdb's copy carries only in-frame clones and drops some. The sample lists more than 100,000 clones; 84% were seen once. Sequencing input: PBMCs or T cells enriched from blood (not recorded which). J is TRBJ1-4 and V is TRBV7-9, with 11 bases aligning to TRBD1. The clonotype was recovered from a woman aged 25 to 39 who had recovered from COVID-19. CDR3 sequence (DNA): TGTGCCAGCAGCCCGGGGACAGGGGGAGAAAAACTGTTTTTT. Residues: CASSPGTGGEKLFF.